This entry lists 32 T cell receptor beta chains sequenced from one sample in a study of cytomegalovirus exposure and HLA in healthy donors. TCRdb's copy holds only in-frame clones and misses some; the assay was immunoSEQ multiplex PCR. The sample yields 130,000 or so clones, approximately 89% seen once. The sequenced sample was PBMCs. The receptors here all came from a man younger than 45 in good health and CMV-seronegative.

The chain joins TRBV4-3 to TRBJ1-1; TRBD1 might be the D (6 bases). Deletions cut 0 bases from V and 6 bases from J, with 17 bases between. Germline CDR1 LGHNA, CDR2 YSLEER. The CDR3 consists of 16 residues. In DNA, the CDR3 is TGCGCCAGCAGCCAAGAATGGGGCAGGGGATACGCTGAAGCTTTCTTT. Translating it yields CASSQEWGRGYAEAFF.

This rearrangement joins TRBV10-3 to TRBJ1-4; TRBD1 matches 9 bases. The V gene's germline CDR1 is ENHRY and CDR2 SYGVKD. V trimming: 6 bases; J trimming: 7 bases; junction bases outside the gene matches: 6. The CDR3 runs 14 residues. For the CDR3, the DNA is TGTGCCATCAGCAACAGGGGGCTTAGTGAAAAACTGTTTTTT. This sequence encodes CAISNRGLSEKLFF.

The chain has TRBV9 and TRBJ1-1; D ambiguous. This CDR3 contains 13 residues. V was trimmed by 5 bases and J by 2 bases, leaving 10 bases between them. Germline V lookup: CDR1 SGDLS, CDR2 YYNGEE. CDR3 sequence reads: CASSVGSNTEAFF. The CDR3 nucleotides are TGTGCCAGCAGTGTGGGCAGTAACACTGAAGCTTTCTTT.

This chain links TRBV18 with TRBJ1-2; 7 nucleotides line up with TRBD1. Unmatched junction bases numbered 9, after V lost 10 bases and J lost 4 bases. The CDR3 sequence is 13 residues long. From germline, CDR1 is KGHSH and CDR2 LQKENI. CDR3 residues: CATSQGPTYGYTF. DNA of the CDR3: TGTGCCACTTCACAGGGGCCCACCTATGGCTACACCTTC. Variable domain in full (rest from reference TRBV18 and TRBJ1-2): NAGVMQNPRHLVRRRGQEARLRCSPMKGHSHVYWYRQLPEEGLKFMVYLQKENIIDESGMPKERFSAEFPKEGPSILRIQQVVRGDSAAYFCATSQGPTYGYTFGSGTRLTVV.

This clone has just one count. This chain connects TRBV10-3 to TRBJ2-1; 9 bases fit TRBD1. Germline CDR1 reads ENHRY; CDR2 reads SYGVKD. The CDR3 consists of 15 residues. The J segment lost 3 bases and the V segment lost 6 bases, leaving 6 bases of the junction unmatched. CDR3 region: CAISPGTGRYNEQFF. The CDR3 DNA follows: TGTGCCATCAGCCCCGGGACAGGGCGCTACAATGAGCAGTTCTTC.

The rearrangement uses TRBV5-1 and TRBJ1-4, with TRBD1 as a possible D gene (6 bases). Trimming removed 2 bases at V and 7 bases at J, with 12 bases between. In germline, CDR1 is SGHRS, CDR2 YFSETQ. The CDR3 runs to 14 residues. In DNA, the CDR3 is TGCGCCAGCAGCTTTACAGGGATTGGTGAAAAACTGTTTTTT. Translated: CASSFTGIGEKLFF.

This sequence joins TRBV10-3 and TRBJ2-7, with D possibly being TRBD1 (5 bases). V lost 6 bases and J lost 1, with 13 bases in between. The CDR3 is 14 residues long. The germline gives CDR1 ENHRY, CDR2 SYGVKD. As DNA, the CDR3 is TGTGCCATCAGGGCACTGGACATATCCTACGAGCAGTACTTC. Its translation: CAIRALDISYEQYF.

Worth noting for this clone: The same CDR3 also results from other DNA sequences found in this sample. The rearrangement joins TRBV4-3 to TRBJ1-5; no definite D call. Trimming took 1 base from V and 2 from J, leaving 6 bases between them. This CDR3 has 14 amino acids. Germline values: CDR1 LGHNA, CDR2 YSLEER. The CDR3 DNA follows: TGCGCCAGCAGCCAAGCCGTAGGCAATCAGCCCCAGCATTTT. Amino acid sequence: CASSQAVGNQPQHF.

The CDR3 region is CASSLVGGQGGDEQFF. CDR3 nucleotide sequence: TGTGCCAGCAGCTTAGTAGGGGGACAGGGAGGGGATGAGCAGTTCTTC. J is TRBJ2-1 and V is TRBV7-8; 9 positions match TRBD1. The germline V gene has CDR1 SGHVS and CDR2 FQNEAQ. The CDR3 sequence is 16 residues long. Trimming at V came to 1 base and at J to 8 bases, leaving 9 bases not matched to a gene.

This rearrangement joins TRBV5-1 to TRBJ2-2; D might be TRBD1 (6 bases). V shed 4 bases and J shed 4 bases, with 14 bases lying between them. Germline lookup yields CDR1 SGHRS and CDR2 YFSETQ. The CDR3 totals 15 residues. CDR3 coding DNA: TGCGCCAGCAGCGTAACAGGGCCTCGCACCGGGGAGCTGTTTTTT. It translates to CASSVTGPRTGELFF.

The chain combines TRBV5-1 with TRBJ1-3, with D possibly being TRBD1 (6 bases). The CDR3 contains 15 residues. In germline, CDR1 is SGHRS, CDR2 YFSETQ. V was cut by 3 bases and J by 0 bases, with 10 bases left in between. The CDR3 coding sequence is TGCGCCAGCAGCTCCGACAGGCACTCTGGAAACACCATATATTTT. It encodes CASSSDRHSGNTIYF.

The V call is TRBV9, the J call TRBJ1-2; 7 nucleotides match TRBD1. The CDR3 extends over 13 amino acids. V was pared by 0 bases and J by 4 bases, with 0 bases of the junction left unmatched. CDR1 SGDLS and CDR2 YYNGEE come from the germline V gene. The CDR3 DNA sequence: TGTGCCAGCAGCGTAGGGGACAGCTATGGCTACACCTTC. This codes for CASSVGDSYGYTF.

CDR3 loop: CASSDLRSGTGNTEAFF. The CDR3 DNA reads as TGTGCCAGTAGTGACTTACGTTCGGGGACAGGGAACACTGAAGCTTTCTTT. The V call is TRBV19, the J call TRBJ1-1, with 8 positions matching TRBD1. CDR1 is LNHDA and CDR2 is SQIVND in the germline V gene (reference sequence). The ends lost 5 bases at V and 1 base at J; junction bases unmatched: 12. CDR3 size: 17 residues.

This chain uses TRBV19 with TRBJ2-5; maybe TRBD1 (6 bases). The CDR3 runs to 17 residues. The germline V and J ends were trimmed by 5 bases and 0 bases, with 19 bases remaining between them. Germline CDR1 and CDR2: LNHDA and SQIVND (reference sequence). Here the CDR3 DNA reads TGTGCCAGTAGTCTAACCGACAGGACCCTGTACCAAGAGACCCAGTACTTC. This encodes CASSLTDRTLYQETQYF.

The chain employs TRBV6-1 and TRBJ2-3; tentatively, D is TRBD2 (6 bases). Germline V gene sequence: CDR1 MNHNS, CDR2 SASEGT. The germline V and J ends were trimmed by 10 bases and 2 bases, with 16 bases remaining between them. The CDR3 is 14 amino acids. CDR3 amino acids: CATGGGLPTDTQYF. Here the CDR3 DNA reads TGTGCCACCGGAGGAGGACTACCCACAGATACGCAGTATTTT.

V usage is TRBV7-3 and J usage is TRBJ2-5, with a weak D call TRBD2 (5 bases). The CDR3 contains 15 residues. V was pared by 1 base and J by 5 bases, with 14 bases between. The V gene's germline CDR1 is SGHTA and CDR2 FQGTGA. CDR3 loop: CASSLNGGGSETQYF. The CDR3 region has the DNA TGTGCCAGCAGCTTAAATGGTGGCGGGTCCGAGACCCAGTACTTC.

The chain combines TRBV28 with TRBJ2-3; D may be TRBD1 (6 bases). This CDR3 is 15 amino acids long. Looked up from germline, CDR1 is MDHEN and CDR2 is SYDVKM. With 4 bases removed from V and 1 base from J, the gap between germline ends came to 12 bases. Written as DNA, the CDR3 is TGTGCCAGCAGTTCTGCGGCAGGGGGCACAGATACGCAGTATTTT. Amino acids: CASSSAAGGTDTQYF.

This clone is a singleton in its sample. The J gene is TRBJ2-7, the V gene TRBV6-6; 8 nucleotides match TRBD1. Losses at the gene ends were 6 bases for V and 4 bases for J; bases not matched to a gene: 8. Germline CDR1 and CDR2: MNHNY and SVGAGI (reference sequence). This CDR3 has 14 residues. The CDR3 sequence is CASRPRGQTYEQYF. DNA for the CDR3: TGTGCCAGCAGACCCAGGGGGCAGACTTACGAGCAGTACTTC.

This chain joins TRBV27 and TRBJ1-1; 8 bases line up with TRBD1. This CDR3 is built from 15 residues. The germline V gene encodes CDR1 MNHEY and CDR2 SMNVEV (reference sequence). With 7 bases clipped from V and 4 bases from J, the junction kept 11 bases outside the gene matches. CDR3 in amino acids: CASIWTGSQGTEAFF. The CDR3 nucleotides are TGTGCCAGCATCTGGACAGGGTCTCAGGGCACTGAAGCTTTCTTT.

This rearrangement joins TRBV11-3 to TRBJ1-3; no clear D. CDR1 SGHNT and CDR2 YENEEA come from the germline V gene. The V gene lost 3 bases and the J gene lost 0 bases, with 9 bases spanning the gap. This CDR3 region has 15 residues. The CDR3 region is CASSLVVHSGNTIYF. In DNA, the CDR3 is TGTGCCAGCAGCTTGGTCGTACACTCTGGAAACACCATATATTTT. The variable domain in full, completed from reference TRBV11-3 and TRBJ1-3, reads EAGVVQSPRYKIIEKKQPVAFWCNPISGHNTLYWYLQNLGQGPELLIRYENEEAVDDSQLPKDRFSAERLKGVDSTLKIQPAELGDSAVYLCASSLVVHSGNTIYFGEGSWLTVV.

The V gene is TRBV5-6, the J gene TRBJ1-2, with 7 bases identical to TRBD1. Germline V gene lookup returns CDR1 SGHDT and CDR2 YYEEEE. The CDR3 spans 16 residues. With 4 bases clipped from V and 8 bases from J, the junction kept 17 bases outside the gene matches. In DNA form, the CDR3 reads TGTGCCAGCAGCCGCCCCTTAGGACAGGCCCGGGGCGGCTACACCTTC. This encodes CASSRPLGQARGGYTF.

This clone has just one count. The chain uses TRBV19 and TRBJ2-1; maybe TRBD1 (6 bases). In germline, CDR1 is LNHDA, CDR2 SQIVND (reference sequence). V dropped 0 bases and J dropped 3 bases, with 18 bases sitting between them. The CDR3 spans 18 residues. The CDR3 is CASSIDLPGGGFYNEQFF. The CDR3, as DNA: TGTGCCAGTAGTATAGACCTCCCTGGTGGGGGCTTCTACAATGAGCAGTTCTTC.

The CDR3 coding sequence is TGCAGCGTTGAAAAGGGACAGGGGGCACGCGGCTACACCTTC. Translation gives CSVEKGQGARGYTF. This chain joins TRBV29-1 and TRBJ1-2, with 12 bases identical to TRBD1. The V gene's germline CDR1 is SQVTM and CDR2 ANQGSEA. CDR3 length: 14 amino acids. J lost 8 bases, V lost 2 bases, and 6 bases had no gene match.

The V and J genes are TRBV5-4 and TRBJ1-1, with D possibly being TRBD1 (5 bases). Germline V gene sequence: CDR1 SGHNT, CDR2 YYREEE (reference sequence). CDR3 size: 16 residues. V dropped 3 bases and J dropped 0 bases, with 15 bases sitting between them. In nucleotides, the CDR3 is TGTGCCAGCAGCTCCAGTGGGGGGTTAATGAACACTGAAGCTTTCTTT. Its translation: CASSSSGGLMNTEAFF.

Here the CDR3 reads CASSQEGGRGSDTQYF. CDR3 coding DNA: TGTGCCAGCAGCCAAGAAGGGGGTAGAGGGTCAGATACGCAGTATTTT. This chain connects TRBV4-2 to TRBJ2-3, with D possibly matching TRBD1 (6 bases). Trimming removed 0 bases from V and 4 bases from J, with 14 bases in between. The CDR3 is made up of 16 amino acids. Germline CDR1 LGHNA, CDR2 YNFKEQ.

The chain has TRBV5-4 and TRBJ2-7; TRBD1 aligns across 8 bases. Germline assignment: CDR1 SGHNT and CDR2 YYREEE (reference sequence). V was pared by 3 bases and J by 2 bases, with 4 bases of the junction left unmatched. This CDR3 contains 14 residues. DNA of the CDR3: TGTGCCAGCAGCTGGGGACAGGTGGCCTACGAGCAGTACTTC. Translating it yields CASSWGQVAYEQYF. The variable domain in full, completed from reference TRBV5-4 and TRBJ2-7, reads ETGVTQSPTHLIKTRGQQVTLRCSSQSGHNTVSWYQQALGQGPQFIFQYYREEENGRGNFPPRFSGLQFPNYSSELNVNALELDDSALYLCASSWGQVAYEQYFGPGTRLTVT.

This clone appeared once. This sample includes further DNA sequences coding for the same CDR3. This CDR3 reads CASSTGQGRETQYF. Here the CDR3 DNA reads TGCGCCAGCAGCACCGGACAGGGGAGAGAGACCCAGTACTTC. The chain is built from TRBV5-1 and TRBJ2-5; 9 bases match TRBD1. The CDR3 is 14 amino acids. CDR1 and CDR2 (germline): SGHRS, YFSETQ. V lost 4 bases to trimming and J lost 4 bases; unmatched junction nucleotides: 5.

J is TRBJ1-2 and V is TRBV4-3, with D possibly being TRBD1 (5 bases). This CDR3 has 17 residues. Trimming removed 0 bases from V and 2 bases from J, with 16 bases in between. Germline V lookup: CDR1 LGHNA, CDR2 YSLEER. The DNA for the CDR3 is TGCGCCAGCAGCCAAGAAAATCCGACAGAACTAAACTATGGCTACACCTTC. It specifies CASSQENPTELNYGYTF.

CDR3 nucleotides: TGCGCCAGCAGCCCCGAGGACAGGGGGTTCCACGAGCAGTACTTC. Protein: CASSPEDRGFHEQYF. The J gene is TRBJ2-7, the V gene TRBV4-1; 10 positions match TRBD1. From germline, CDR1 is MGHRA and CDR2 YSYEKL. The CDR3 has 15 residues. With V trimmed by 4 bases and J by 5 bases, 8 bases remained unmatched.

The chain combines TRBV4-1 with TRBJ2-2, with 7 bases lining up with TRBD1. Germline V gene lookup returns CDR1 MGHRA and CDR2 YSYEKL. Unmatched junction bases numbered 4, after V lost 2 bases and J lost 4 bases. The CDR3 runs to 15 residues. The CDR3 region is CASSQLTGFTGELFF. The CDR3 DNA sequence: TGCGCCAGCAGCCAACTGACAGGGTTCACCGGGGAGCTGTTTTTT.

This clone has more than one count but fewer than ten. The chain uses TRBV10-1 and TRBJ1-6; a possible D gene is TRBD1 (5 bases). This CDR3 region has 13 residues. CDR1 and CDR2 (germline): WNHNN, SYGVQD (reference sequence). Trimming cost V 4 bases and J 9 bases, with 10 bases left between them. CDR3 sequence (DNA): TGCGCCAGCAGTGGCCCCGGGGGTTCACCCCTCCACTTT. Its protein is CASSGPGGSPLHF.

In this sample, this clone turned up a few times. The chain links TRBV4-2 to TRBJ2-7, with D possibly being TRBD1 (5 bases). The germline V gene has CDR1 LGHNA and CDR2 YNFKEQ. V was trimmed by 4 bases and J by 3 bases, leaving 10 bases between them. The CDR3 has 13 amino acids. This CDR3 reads CASSPGNGYEQYF. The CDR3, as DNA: TGTGCCAGCAGCCCAGGGAATGGCTACGAGCAGTACTTC.